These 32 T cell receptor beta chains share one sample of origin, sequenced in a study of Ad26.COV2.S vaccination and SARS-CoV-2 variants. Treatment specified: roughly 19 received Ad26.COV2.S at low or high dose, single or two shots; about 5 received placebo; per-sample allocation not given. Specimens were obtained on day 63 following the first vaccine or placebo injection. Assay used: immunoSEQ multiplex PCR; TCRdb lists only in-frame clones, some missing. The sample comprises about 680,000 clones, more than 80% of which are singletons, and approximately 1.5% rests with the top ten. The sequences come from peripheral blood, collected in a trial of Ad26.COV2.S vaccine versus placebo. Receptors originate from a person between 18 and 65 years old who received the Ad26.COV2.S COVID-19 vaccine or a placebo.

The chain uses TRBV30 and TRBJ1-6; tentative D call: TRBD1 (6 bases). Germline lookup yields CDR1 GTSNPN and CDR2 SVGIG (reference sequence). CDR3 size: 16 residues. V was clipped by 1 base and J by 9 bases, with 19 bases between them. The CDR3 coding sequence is TGTGCCTGGAGTGGCCTGGGGGGGCATGAAGCTTCACCCCTCCACTTT. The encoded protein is CAWSGLGGHEASPLHF.

The DNA of the CDR3 is TGTGCCAGCAGCCCGTTAGGGGTCATTCAGTACTTC. It translates to CASSPLGVIQYF. V usage is TRBV12-3 or TRBV12-4 and J usage is TRBJ2-4, with D tentatively TRBD1 (5 bases). The ends were cut back, 6 bases at V and 9 bases at J, with 12 bases in the middle. This CDR3 region has 12 residues.

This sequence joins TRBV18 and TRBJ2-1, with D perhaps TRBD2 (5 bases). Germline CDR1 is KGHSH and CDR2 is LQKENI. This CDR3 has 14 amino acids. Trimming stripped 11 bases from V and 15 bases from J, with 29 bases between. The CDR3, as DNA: TGTGCCGCGGCGAGGGTAGAGTCGACCATTCCCATGTTCTTC. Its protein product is CAAARVESTIPMFF.

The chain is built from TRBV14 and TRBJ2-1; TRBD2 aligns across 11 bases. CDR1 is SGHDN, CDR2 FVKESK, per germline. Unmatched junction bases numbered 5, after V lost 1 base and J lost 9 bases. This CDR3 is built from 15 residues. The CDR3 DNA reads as TGTGCCAGCAGCCAAGTACTAGCGGGGGTGGGTGAGCAGTTCTTC. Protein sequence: CASSQVLAGVGEQFF.

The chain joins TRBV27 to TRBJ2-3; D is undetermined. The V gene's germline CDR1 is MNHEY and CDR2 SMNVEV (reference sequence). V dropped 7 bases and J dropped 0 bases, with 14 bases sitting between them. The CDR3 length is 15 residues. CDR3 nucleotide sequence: TGTGCCAGCACCTTAGTCGCGGAAAGCACAGATACGCAGTATTTT. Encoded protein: CASTLVAESTDTQYF.

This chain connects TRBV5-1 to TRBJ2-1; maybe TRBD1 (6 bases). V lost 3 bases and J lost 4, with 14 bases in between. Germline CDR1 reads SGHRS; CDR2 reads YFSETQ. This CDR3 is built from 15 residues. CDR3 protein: CASSWGGDTYNEQFF. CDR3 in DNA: TGCGCCAGCAGCTGGGGTGGGGACACATACAATGAGCAGTTCTTC.

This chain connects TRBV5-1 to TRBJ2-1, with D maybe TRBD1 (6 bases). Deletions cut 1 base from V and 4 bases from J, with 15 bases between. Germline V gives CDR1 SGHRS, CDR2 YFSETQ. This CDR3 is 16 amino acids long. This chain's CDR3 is CASSLNSQGSYNEQFF. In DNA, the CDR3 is TGCGCCAGCAGCTTGAATAGTCAGGGGTCATACAATGAGCAGTTCTTC.

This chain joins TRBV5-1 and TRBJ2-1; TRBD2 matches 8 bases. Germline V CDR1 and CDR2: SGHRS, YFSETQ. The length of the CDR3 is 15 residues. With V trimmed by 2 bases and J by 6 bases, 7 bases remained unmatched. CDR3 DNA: TGCGCCAGCAGCTTTGCGGGGGGCCTGGTCAATGAGCAGTTCTTC. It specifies CASSFAGGLVNEQFF.

The CDR3 loop reads CSGVGGESETQYF. The CDR3 DNA reads as TGCAGCGGTGTTGGGGGGGAGTCAGAGACCCAGTACTTC. The chain carries TRBV29-1 and TRBJ2-5; 7 bases are a match to TRBD2. V shed 7 bases, J shed 4 bases, and the junction held 9 bases outside the gene matches. The CDR3 covers 13 residues. Germline CDR1 SQVTM, CDR2 ANQGSEA.

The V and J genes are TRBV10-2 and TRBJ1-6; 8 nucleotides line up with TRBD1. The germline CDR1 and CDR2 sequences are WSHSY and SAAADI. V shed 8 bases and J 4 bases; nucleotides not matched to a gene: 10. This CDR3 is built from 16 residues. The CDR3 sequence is CASGRTGKGYNSPLHF. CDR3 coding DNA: TGCGCCAGCGGTCGGACAGGGAAAGGATATAATTCACCCCTCCACTTT.

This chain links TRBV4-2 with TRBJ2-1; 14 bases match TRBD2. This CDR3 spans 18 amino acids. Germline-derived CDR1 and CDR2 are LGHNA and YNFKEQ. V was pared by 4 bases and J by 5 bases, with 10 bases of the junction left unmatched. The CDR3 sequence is CASSPRLAGGGRDNEQFF. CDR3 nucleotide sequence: TGTGCCAGCAGCCCTCGACTAGCGGGGGGGGGAAGAGACAATGAGCAGTTCTTC.

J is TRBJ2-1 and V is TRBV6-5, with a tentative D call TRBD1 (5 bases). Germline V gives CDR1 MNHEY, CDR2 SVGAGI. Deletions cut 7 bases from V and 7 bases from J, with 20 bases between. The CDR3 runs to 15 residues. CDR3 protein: CASTPWMGPRNEQFF. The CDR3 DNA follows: TGTGCCAGCACCCCGTGGATGGGGCCAAGGAATGAGCAGTTCTTC.

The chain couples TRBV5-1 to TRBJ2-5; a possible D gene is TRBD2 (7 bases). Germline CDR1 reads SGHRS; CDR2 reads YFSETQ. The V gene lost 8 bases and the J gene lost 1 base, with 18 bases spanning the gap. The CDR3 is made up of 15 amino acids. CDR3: CASMVEGGFQETQYF. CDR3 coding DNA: TGCGCCAGTATGGTAGAGGGGGGGTTCCAAGAGACCCAGTACTTC.

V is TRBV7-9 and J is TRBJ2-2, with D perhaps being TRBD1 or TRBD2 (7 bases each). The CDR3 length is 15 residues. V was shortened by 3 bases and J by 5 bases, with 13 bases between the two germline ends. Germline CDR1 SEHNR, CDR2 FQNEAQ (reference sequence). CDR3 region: CASSLRQGGTGELFF. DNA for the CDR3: TGTGCCAGCAGCTTGAGACAGGGAGGGACCGGGGAGCTGTTTTTT.

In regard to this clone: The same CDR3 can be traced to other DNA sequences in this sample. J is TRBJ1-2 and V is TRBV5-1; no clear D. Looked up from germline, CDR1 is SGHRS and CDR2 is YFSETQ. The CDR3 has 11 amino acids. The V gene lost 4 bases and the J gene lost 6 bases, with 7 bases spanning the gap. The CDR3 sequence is CASSLGNGYTF. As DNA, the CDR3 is TGCGCCAGCAGCCTGGGTAATGGCTACACCTTC.

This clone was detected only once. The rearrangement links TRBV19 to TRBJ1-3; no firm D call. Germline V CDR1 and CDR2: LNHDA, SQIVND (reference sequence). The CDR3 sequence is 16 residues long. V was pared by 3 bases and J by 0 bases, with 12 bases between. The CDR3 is CASSILGGSSGNTIYF. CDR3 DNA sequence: TGTGCCAGTAGTATCCTCGGCGGGAGCTCTGGAAACACCATATATTTT.

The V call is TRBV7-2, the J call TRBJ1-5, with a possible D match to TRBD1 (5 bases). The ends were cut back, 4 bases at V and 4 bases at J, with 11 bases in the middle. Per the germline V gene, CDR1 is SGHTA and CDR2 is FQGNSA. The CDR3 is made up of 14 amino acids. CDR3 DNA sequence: TGTGCCAGCAGCTCATCGGGGCCTAATCAGCCCCAGCATTTT. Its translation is CASSSSGPNQPQHF.

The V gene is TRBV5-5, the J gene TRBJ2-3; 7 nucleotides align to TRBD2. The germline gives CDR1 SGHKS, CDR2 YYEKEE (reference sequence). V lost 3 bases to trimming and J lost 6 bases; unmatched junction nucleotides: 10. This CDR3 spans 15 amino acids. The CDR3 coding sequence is TGTGCCAGCAGCTCGCCCGGCGGGAGTGGGGATACGCAGTATTTT. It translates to CASSSPGGSGDTQYF.

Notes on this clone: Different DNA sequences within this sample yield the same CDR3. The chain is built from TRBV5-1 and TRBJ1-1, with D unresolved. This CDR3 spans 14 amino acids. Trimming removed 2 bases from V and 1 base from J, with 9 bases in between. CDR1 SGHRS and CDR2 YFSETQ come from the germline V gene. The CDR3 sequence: CASSLGPTNTEAFF. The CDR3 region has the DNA TGCGCCAGCAGCTTAGGACCGACGAACACTGAAGCTTTCTTT.

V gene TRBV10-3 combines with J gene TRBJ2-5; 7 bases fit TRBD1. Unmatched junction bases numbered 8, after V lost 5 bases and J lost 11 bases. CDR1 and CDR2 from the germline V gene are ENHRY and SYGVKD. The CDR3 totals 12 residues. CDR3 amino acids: CAISKEGQPQYF. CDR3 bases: TGTGCCATCAGTAAAGAGGGACAGCCTCAGTACTTC.

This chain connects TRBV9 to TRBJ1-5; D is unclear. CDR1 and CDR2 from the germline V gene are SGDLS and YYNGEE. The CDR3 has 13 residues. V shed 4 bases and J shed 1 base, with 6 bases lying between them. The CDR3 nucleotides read TGTGCCAGCAGCCTCTCCAGCAATCAGCCCCAGCATTTT. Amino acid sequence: CASSLSSNQPQHF. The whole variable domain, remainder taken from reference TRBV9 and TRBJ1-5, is DSGVTQTPKHLITATGQRVTLRCSPRSGDLSVYWYQQSLDQGLQFLIQYYNGEERAKGNILERFSAQQFPDLHSELNLSSLELGDSALYFCASSLSSNQPQHFGDGTRLSIL.

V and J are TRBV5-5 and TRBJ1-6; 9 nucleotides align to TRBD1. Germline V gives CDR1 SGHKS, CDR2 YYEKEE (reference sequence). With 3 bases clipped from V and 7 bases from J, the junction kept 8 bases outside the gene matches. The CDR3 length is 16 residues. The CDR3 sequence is CASSSKRTGENSPLHF. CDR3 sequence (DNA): TGTGCCAGCAGCTCTAAAAGGACAGGGGAAAATTCACCCCTCCACTTT.

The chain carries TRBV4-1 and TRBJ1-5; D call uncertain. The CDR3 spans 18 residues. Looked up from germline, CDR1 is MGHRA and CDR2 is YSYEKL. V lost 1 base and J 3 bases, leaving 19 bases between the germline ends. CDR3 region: CASSQVIFRGASNQPQHF. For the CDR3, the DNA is TGCGCCAGCAGCCAAGTAATTTTCCGCGGCGCTTCCAATCAGCCCCAGCATTTT.

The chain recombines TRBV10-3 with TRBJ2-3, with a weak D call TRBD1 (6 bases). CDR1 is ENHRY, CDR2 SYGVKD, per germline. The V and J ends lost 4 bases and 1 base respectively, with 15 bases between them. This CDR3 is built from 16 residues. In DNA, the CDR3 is TGTGCCATCAGTGCACGGGACACCTCGGGCACAGATACGCAGTATTTT. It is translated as CAISARDTSGTDTQYF.

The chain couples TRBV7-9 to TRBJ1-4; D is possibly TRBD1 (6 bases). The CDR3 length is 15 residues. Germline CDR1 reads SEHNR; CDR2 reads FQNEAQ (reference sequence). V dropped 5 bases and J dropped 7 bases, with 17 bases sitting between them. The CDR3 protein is CASSAIQGWAEKLFF. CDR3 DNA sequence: TGTGCCAGCAGCGCAATTCAGGGGTGGGCTGAAAAACTGTTTTTT.

CDR3 nucleotide sequence: TGTGCCACCAGCAGGTTACACGGGACGCCAGGCGAGCAGTACTTC. It yields the protein CATSRLHGTPGEQYF. The V gene is TRBV15, the J gene TRBJ2-7; either TRBD1 or TRBD2 may fit D (5 bases each). CDR3 length equals 15 residues. Trimming took 3 bases from V and 6 from J, leaving 18 bases between them. Per the germline V gene, CDR1 is LNHNV and CDR2 is YYDKDF (reference sequence). The variable domain in full, with the rest retrieved from reference TRBV15 and TRBJ2-7, is DAMVIQNPRYQVTQFGKPVTLSCSQTLNHNVMYWYQQKSSQAPKLLFHYYDKDFNNEADTPDNFQSRRPNTSFCFLDIRSPGLGDTAMYLCATSRLHGTPGEQYFGPGTRLTVT.

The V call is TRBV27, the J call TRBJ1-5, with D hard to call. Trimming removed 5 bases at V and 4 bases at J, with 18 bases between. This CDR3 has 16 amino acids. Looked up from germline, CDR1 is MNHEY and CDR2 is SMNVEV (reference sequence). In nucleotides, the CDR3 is TGTGCCAGCAGTCCGCTCCCTCGAAATGGGAATCAGCCCCAGCATTTT. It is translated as CASSPLPRNGNQPQHF.

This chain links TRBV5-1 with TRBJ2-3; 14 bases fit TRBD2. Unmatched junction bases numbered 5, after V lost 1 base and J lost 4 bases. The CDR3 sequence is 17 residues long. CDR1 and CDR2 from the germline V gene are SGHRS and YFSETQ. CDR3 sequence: CASSLFATSGGADTQYF. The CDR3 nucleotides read TGCGCCAGCAGCTTGTTCGCGACTAGCGGGGGGGCAGATACGCAGTATTTT.

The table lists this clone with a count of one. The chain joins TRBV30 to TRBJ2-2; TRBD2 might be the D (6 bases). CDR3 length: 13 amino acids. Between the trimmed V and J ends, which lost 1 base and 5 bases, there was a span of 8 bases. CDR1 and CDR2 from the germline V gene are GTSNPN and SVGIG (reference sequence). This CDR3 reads CAWSDGRTGELFF. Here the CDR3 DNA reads TGTGCCTGGAGTGACGGGAGAACCGGGGAGCTGTTTTTT.

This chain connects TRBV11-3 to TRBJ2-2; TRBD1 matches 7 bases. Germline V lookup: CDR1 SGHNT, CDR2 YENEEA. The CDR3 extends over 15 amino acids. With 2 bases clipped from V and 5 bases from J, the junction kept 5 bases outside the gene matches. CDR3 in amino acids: CASSLRQGETGELFF. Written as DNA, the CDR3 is TGTGCCAGCAGCTTACGACAGGGCGAGACCGGGGAGCTGTTTTTT. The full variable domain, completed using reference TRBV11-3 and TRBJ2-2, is EAGVVQSPRYKIIEKKQPVAFWCNPISGHNTLYWYLQNLGQGPELLIRYENEEAVDDSQLPKDRFSAERLKGVDSTLKIQPAELGDSAVYLCASSLRQGETGELFFGEGSRLTVL.

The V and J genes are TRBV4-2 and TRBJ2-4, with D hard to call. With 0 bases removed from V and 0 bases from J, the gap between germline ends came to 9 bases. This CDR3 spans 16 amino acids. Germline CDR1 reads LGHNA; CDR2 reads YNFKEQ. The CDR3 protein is CASSQDRSIAKNIQYF. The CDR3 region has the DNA TGTGCCAGCAGCCAAGATCGTTCGATAGCCAAAAACATTCAGTACTTC.

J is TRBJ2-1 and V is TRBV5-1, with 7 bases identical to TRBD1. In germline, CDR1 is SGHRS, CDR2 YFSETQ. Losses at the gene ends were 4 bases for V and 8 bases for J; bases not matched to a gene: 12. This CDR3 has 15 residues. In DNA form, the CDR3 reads TGCGCCAGCAGCCCACAGGGACAGTTATTCGATGAGCAGTTCTTC. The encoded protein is CASSPQGQLFDEQFF.